Listed here are 8 T cell receptor beta chains from one sample, sequenced in a study of shared T cell receptors in the human thymus. TCRdb's table, derived via immunoSEQ multiplex PCR, lists solely in-frame clones and lacks some. This sample has some 720,000 clones, with roughly 90% found just once. This sample also appeared in a second study, on human thymus T cells.

The sample consisted of thymocytes. These receptors were collected from a boy less than two years old with a congenital heart defect.

This clone was counted once. The chain employs TRBV11-3 and TRBJ2-7, with D uncertain. CDR1 is SGHNT and CDR2 is YENEEA in the germline V gene. The CDR3 sequence is 14 residues long. V lost 0 bases, J lost 2 bases, and 8 bases lay in between. This chain's CDR3 is CASSLDQRPYEQYF. Here the CDR3 DNA reads TGTGCCAGCAGCTTAGACCAGCGTCCCTACGAGCAGTACTTC.

V is TRBV7-8 and J is TRBJ2-7; 11 bases map to TRBD2. CDR1 is SGHVS, CDR2 FQNEAQ, per germline. With 5 bases clipped from V and 4 bases from J, the junction kept 4 bases outside the gene matches. The CDR3 covers 14 residues. The CDR3 here is CASSLSGREYEQYF. CDR3 nucleotides: TGTGCCAGCAGCCTTAGCGGGAGGGAGTACGAGCAGTACTTC.

The CDR3 nucleotides are TGTGCCAGCAGTGATCGGACAGGAATAAGGGAGCTGTTTTTT. Translation gives CASSDRTGIRELFF. The J gene is TRBJ2-2, the V gene TRBV27; 7 bases agree with TRBD1. The CDR3 sequence is 14 residues long. Per the germline V gene, CDR1 is MNHEY and CDR2 is SMNVEV (reference sequence). After removal of 5 bases from V and 9 bases from J, the junction contained 9 bases not matched to a gene.

V gene TRBV29-1 combines with J gene TRBJ2-5; 7 positions match TRBD1. This CDR3 is built from 17 residues. Trimming removed 0 bases from V and 2 bases from J; junction bases left unmatched: 12. Looked up from germline, CDR1 is SQVTM and CDR2 is ANQGSEA. The CDR3 is CSVEDRRQGDRQETQYF. The CDR3, as DNA: TGCAGCGTTGAAGATCGGAGACAGGGTGATCGTCAAGAGACCCAGTACTTC. The full variable domain, with the rest looked up from reference TRBV29-1 and TRBJ2-5, is SAVISQKPSRDICQRGTSLTIQCQVDSQVTMMFWYRQQPGQSLTLIATANQGSEATYESGFVIDKFPISRPNLTFSTLTVSNMSPEDSSIYLCSVEDRRQGDRQETQYFGPGTRLLVL.

Here the CDR3 DNA reads TGTGCCAAAACGCCGGCGGGAGGAGTGCTGGAGCAGTACTTC. Translation gives CAKTPAGGVLEQYF. This rearrangement joins TRBV27 to TRBJ2-7; TRBD2 matches at 8 bases. CDR1 MNHEY and CDR2 SMNVEV come from the germline V gene (reference sequence). V was clipped by 10 bases and J by 7 bases; unmatched bases: 15. The length of the CDR3 is 14 residues.

The chain is built from TRBV5-1 and TRBJ2-5; possibly TRBD1 for D (5 bases). Trimming took 7 bases from V and 5 from J, leaving 15 bases between them. The CDR3 is made up of 13 amino acids. Germline V CDR1 and CDR2: SGHRS, YFSETQ. The CDR3 bases are TGCGCCAGCCAAAGGAGAAAGGGGGAGACCCAGTACTTC. It yields the protein CASQRRKGETQYF.

V usage is TRBV4-1 and J usage is TRBJ2-5; the D gene is possibly TRBD1 (7 bases). Germline loops: CDR1 MGHRA, CDR2 YSYEKL. Deletions cut 4 bases from V and 5 bases from J, with 20 bases between. This CDR3 is 16 amino acids long. The CDR3 region is CASSRGTARGRETQYF. The CDR3 coding sequence is TGCGCCAGCAGCCGGGGGACAGCCCGGGGGCGGGAGACCCAGTACTTC.

V is TRBV5-4 and J is TRBJ2-1; the D gene is possibly TRBD1 (5 bases). The germline V and J ends were trimmed by 3 bases and 5 bases, with 12 bases remaining between them. This CDR3 has 14 residues. CDR1 SGHNT and CDR2 YYREEE come from the germline V gene (reference sequence). CDR3 DNA sequence: TGTGCCAGCAGCTCCGGACACTTACACAATGAGCAGTTCTTC. Translated, it gives CASSSGHLHNEQFF.